The 2 T cell receptor beta chains below were found in one sample sequenced in a study of T-cell memory formation after mild COVID-19 (dated by TCRdb to about 2021). The receptor library was made with 5' RACE. Instrument on record: Illumina NovaSeq 6000. Using fastp trimming at Q25 and MiXCR clonotype assembly, TCRdb reanalyzed the public sequencing data and kept in-frame beta chains. Each record represents a unique CDR3 protein, reported with the most common genes and DNA among its rows. The sample table lists 160,000 or so distinct CDR3 sequences, around a third of them with a count of one. Around 12% of the sample is in the top ten clones. The specimen sequenced was PBMCs or a T cell subset sorted from them (not recorded which). These receptors all come from an adult woman who had mild COVID-19 (a few samples of this study predate the infection). The sample titles of this study are shuffled in the database, so cell type and time point are left out; the donor was told from shared clones.

This clonotype was found a few times. DNA for the CDR3: TGTGCCAGCAGCCCCCGGACAGGGGAGACCCAGTACTTC. This encodes CASSPRTGETQYF. The rearrangement links TRBV7-9 to TRBJ2-5; 8 bases fit TRBD1. The J segment lost 5 bases and the V segment lost 5 bases, leaving 4 bases of the junction unmatched. Germline CDR1 is SEHNR and CDR2 is FQNEAQ (reference sequence). CDR3 size: 13 residues.

This clonotype appeared once. The rearrangement links TRBV3-1 to TRBJ2-7, with 7 bases matching TRBD2. CDR1 is LGHDT and CDR2 is YNNKEL in the germline V gene (reference sequence). The trim removed 0 bases at V and 3 bases at J, leaving 5 bases unmatched. The CDR3 extends over 15 amino acids. Here the CDR3 reads CASSQDLRENYEQYF. The CDR3 DNA is TGTGCCAGCAGCCAAGATCTGCGGGAGAACTACGAGCAGTACTTC.